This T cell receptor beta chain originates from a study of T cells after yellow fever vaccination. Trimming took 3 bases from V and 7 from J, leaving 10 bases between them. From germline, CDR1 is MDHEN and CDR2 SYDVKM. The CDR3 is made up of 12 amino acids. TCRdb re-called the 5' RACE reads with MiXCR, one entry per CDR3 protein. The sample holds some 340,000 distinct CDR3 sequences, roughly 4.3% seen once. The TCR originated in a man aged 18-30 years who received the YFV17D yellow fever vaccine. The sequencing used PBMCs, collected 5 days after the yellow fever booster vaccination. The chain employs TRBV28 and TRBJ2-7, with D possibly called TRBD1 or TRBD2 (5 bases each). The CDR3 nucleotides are TGTGCCAGCAGTTTCGGGGCTGGGGAGCAGTACGTC. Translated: CASSFGAGEQYV.